The sequence of this T cell receptor beta chain was determined in a study of PD-1 blockade in classical Hodgkin lymphoma. This clone was counted a few times. Assay: immunoSEQ multiplex PCR; the TCRdb copy retains only in-frame clones and omits some. Seen here are tens of thousands of clones, 70% to 80% observed once, and the top ten hold around 2.3%. With 5 bases clipped from V and 7 bases from J, the junction kept 7 bases outside the gene matches. Germline V gene data show CDR1 as SGHVS and CDR2 as FNYEAQ. The CDR3 loop spans 16 amino acids. Every patient relapsed after autologous stem cell transplantation, and brentuximab vedotin exposure varied. Purified CD4+ T cells were obtained from thawed PBMCs through magnetic negative selection.

This receptor was identified in a human donor with classical Hodgkin lymphoma. Here the sequenced sample was CD4+ T cells from blood, taken at baseline. This chain joins TRBV7-6 and TRBJ2-1, with TRBD2 matching over 14 bases. As DNA, the CDR3 is TGTGCCAGCAGCAGGGGACTAGCGGGGGCGTTAAATGAGCAGTTCTTC. Translated, it gives CASSRGLAGALNEQFF.